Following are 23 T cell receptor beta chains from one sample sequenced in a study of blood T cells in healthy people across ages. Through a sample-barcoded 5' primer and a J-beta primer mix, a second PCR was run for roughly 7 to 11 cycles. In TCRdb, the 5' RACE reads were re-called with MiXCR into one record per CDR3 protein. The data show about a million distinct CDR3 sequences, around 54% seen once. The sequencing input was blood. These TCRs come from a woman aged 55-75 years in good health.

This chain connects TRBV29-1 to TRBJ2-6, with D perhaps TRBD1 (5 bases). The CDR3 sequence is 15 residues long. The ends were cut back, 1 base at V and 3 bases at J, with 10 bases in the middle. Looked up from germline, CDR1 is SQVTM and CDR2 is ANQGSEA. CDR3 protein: CSVEGGADGANVLTF. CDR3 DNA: TGCAGCGTTGAAGGGGGCGCGGATGGGGCCAACGTCCTGACTTTC.

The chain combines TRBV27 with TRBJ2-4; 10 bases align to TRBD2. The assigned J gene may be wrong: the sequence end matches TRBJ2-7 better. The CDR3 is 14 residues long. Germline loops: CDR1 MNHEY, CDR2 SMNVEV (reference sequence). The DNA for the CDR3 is TGTGCCAGCGGATCTAGCGGGAGTCTCTACGAGCAGTACTTC. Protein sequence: CASGSSGSLYEQYF.

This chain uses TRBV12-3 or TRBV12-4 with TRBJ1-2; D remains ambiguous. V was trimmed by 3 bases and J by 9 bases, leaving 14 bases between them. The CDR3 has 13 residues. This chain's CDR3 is CASSFPKSRSYTF. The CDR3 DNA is TGTGCCAGCAGTTTCCCAAAGTCCCGCAGCTACACCTTC.

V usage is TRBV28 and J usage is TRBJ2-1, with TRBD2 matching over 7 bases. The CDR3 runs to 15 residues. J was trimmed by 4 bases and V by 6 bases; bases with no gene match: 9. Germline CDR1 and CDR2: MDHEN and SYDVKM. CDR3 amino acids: CASSPGGRGYNEQFF. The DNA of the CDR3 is TGTGCCAGCAGCCCCGGGGGGAGGGGTTACAATGAGCAGTTCTTC.

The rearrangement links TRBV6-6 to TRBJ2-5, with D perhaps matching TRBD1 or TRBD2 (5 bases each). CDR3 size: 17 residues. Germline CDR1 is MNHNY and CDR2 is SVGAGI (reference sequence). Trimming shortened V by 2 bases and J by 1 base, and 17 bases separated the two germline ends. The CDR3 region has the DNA TGTGCCAGCAGTTACCACCCGGGATGGGGGACCCAAGAGACCCAGTACTTC. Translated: CASSYHPGWGTQETQYF.

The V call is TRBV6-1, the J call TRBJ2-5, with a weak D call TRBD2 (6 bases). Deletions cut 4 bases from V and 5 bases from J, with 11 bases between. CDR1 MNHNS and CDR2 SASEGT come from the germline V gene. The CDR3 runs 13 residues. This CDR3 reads CASSVAVGETQYF. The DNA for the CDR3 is TGTGCCAGCAGTGTAGCGGTGGGGGAGACCCAGTACTTC.

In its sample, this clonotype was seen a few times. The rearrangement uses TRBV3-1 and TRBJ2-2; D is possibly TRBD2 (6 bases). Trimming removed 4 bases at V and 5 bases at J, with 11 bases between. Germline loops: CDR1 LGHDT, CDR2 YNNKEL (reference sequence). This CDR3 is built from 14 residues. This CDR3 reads CASSPMGGTGELFF. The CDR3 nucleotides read TGTGCCAGCAGCCCGATGGGGGGAACCGGGGAGCTGTTTTTT.

The CDR3 reads CAWSVPTSAEQYF. The CDR3 DNA reads as TGTGCCTGGAGTGTACCGACCTCTGCCGAGCAGTACTTC. The chain couples TRBV30 to TRBJ2-7, with D uncertain. Germline V gene lookup returns CDR1 GTSNPN and CDR2 SVGIG (reference sequence). The CDR3 loop spans 13 amino acids. The V and J ends lost 0 bases and 6 bases respectively, with 12 bases between them. Full variable domain (outside the CDR3, taken from reference TRBV30 and TRBJ2-7): SQTIHQWPATLVQPVGSPLSLECTVEGTSNPNLYWYRQAAGRGLQLLFYSVGIGQISSEVPQNLSASRPQDRQFILSSKKLLLSDSGFYLCAWSVPTSAEQYFGPGTRLTVT.

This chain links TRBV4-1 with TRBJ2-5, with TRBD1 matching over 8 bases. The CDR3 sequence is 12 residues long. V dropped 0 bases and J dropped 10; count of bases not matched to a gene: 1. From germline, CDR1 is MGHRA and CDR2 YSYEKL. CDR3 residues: CASSQETGGQYF. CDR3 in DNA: TGCGCCAGCAGCCAAGAAACAGGGGGCCAGTACTTC.

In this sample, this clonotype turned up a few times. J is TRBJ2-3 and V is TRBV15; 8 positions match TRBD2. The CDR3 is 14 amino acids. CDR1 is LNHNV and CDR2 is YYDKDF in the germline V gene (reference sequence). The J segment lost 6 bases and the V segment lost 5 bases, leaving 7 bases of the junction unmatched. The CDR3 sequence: CATSGQREYDTQYF. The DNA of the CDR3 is TGTGCCACCAGCGGGCAGCGGGAGTACGATACGCAGTATTTT.

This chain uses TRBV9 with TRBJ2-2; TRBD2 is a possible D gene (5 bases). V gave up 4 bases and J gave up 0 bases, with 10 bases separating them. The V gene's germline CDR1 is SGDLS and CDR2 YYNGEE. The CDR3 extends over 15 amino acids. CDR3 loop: CASSKSGTNTGELFF. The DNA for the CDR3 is TGTGCCAGCAGCAAAAGCGGAACGAACACCGGGGAGCTGTTTTTT.

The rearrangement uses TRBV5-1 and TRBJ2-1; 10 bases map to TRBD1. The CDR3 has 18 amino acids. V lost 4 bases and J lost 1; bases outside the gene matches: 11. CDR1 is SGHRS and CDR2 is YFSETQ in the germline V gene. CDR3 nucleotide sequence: TGCGCCAGCAGCCCGGACAGGGGGGTTCCTTTATCCTACAATGAGCAGTTCTTC. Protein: CASSPDRGVPLSYNEQFF.

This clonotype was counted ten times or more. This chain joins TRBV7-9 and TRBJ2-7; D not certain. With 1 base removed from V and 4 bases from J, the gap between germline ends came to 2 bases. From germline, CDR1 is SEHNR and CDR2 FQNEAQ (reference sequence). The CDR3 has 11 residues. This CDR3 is CASSLEYEQYF. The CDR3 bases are TGTGCCAGCAGCTTAGAGTACGAGCAGTACTTC.

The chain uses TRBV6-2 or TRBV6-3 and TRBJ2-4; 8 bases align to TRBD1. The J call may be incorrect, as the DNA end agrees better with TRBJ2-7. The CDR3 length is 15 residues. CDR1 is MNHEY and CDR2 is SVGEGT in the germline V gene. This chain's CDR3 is CASSFDRGVNYEQYF. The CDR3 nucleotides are TGTGCCAGCAGTTTCGACAGGGGAGTCAACTACGAGCAGTACTTC.

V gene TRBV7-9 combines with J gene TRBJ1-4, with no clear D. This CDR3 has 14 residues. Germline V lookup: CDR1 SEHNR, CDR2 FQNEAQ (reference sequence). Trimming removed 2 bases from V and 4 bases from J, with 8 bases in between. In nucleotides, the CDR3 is TGTGCCAGCAGCTTAACGGCAGATAATGAAAAACTGTTTTTT. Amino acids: CASSLTADNEKLFF. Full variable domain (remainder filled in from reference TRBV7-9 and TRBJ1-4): DTGVSQNPRHKITKRGQNVTFRCDPISEHNRLYWYRQTLGQGPEFLTYFQNEAQLEKSRLLSDRFSAERPKGSFSTLEIQRTEQGDSAMYLCASSLTADNEKLFFGSGTQLSVL.

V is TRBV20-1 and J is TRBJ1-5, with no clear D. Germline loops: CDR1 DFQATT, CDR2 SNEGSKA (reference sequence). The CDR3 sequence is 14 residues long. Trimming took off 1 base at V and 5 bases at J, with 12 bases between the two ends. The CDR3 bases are TGCAGTGCTAGAGGAGGAGGGAGGGATCAGCCCCAGCATTTT. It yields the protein CSARGGGRDQPQHF.

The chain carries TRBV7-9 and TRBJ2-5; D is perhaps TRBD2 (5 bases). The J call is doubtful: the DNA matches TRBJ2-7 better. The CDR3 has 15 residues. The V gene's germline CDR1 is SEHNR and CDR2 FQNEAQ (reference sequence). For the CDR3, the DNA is TGTGCCAGCCCTCCCGGACGGATTAGCGCGCTCGAGCAGTACTTC. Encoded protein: CASPPGRISALEQYF.

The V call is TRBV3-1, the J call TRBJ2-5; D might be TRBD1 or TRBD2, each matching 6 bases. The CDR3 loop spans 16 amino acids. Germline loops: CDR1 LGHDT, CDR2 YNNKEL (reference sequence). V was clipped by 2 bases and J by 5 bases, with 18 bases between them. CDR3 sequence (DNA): TGTGCCAGCAGCCAAAGTTATCGGGGGCGCAAGGAGACCCAGTACTTC. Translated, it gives CASSQSYRGRKETQYF.

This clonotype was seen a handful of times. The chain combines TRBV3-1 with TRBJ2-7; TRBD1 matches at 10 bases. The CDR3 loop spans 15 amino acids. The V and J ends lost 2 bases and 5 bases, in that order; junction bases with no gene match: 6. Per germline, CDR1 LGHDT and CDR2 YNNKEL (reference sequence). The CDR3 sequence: CASSQLGTGEDEQYF. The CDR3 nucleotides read TGTGCCAGCAGCCAACTAGGGACAGGGGAGGACGAGCAGTACTTC.

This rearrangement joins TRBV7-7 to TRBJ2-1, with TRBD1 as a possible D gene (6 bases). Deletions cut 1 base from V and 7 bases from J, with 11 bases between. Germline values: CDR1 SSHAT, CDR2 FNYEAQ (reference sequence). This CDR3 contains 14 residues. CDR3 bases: TGTGCCAGCAGCTTAGGGGGGCGCGCGAATGAGCAGTTCTTC. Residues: CASSLGGRANEQFF.

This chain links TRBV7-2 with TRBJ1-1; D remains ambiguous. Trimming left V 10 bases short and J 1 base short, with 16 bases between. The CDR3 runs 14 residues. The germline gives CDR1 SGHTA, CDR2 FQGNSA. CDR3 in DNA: TGTGCCACCTCAGTATCCTTAGGGAACACTGAAGCTTTCTTT. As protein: CATSVSLGNTEAFF.

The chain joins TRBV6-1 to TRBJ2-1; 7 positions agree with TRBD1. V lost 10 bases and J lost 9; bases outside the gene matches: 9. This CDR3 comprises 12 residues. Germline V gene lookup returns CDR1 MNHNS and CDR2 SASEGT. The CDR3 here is CAIRTGVGEQFF. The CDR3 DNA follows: TGTGCCATCCGAACAGGGGTCGGTGAGCAGTTCTTC.

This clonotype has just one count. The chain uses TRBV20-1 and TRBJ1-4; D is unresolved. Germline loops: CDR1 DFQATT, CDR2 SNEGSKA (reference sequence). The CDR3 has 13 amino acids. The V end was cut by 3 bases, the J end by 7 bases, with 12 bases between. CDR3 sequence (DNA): TGCAGTGCTAGCCCTCGTAACGGTGAAAAACTGTTTTTT. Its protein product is CSASPRNGEKLFF.